One sample yielded the 18 T cell receptor beta chains listed below, sequenced in a study of cytomegalovirus exposure and HLA in healthy donors. PCR used 60 Vbeta primers and 13 Jbeta primers. Some clones are missing from TCRdb's copy, which holds only in-frame ones; the method was immunoSEQ multiplex PCR. The data contain over 100,000 clones, 66% of them singletons. The sample taken for sequencing was PBMCs. The receptor source for this set is a man between 18 and 29 years old in good health and CMV-seronegative.

The chain has TRBV4-1 and TRBJ1-2; 7 nucleotides line up with TRBD1. With V trimmed by 4 bases and J by 0 bases, 8 bases remained unmatched. Germline CDR1 MGHRA, CDR2 YSYEKL. This CDR3 is 16 amino acids long. The CDR3, as DNA: TGCGCCAGCAGCCCCGGGACAGCGGTACCTAACTATGGCTACACCTTC. Its protein product is CASSPGTAVPNYGYTF.

As regards this clone: Distinct nucleotide sequences in the sample also encode this CDR3. J is TRBJ2-7 and V is TRBV9; 8 bases match TRBD1. The V gene's germline CDR1 is SGDLS and CDR2 YYNGEE. J lost 7 bases, V lost 0 bases, and 6 bases had no gene match. CDR3 length equals 14 residues. The CDR3 protein is CASSVGQGAREQYF. The CDR3, as DNA: TGTGCCAGCAGCGTAGGGCAGGGGGCGCGGGAGCAGTACTTC. The full variable domain, in which reference TRBV9 and TRBJ2-7 provide the parts outside the CDR3, is DSGVTQTPKHLITATGQRVTLRCSPRSGDLSVYWYQQSLDQGLQFLIQYYNGEERAKGNILERFSAQQFPDLHSELNLSSLELGDSALYFCASSVGQGAREQYFGPGTRLTVT.

J is TRBJ2-7 and V is TRBV27, with D possibly TRBD1 on 5 matching bases. Germline V lookup: CDR1 MNHEY, CDR2 SMNVEV (reference sequence). The CDR3 contains 14 residues. V was pared by 2 bases and J by 4 bases, with 12 bases between. This CDR3 reads CASSLPGRVYEQYF. CDR3 nucleotides: TGTGCCAGCAGTTTACCGGGCAGGGTTTACGAGCAGTACTTC.

The chain carries TRBV29-1 and TRBJ2-7; 11 positions agree with TRBD2. The CDR3 has 15 amino acids. Germline CDR1 SQVTM, CDR2 ANQGSEA. Trimming took 1 base from V and 3 from J; bases not matched to a gene: 5. CDR3 residues: CSVEGTSGGHYEQYF. The DNA for the CDR3 is TGCAGCGTTGAAGGAACTAGCGGGGGACACTACGAGCAGTACTTC.

Comment on this clone: This same CDR3 is encoded by further DNA sequences in the sample. The chain employs TRBV18 and TRBJ1-1, with 8 bases that match TRBD1. The CDR3 is 15 amino acids. The germline V gene has CDR1 KGHSH and CDR2 LQKENI. Trimming removed 3 bases from V and 1 base from J; junction bases left unmatched: 4. The CDR3: CASSPLQGANTEAFF. CDR3 bases: TGTGCCAGCTCACCGCTGCAGGGGGCGAACACTGAAGCTTTCTTT. The full variable domain, in which reference TRBV18 and TRBJ1-1 provide the parts outside the CDR3, is NAGVMQNPRHLVRRRGQEARLRCSPMKGHSHVYWYRQLPEEGLKFMVYLQKENIIDESGMPKERFSAEFPKEGPSILRIQQVVRGDSAAYFCASSPLQGANTEAFFGQGTRLTVV.

J is TRBJ1-4 and V is TRBV28; D not resolved. This CDR3 comprises 11 residues. Trimming cost V 5 bases and J 13 bases, with 11 bases left between them. Germline V gene lookup returns CDR1 MDHEN and CDR2 SYDVKM. The CDR3 DNA follows: TGTGCCAGCAGTCTCGGTCCCGGACTGTTTTTT. This translates into CASSLGPGLFF.

The V call is TRBV6-5, the J call TRBJ2-1; 9 bases are shared with TRBD2. CDR1 is MNHEY and CDR2 is SVGAGI in the germline V gene. The CDR3 totals 15 residues. Trimming took 3 bases from V and 8 from J; bases not matched to a gene: 8. In DNA, the CDR3 is TGTGCCAGCAGTTATAGCGGGAGTGTCTCCCATGAGCAGTTCTTC. Residues: CASSYSGSVSHEQFF.

This chain links TRBV28 with TRBJ2-1; D may be TRBD2 (6 bases). Germline assignment: CDR1 MDHEN and CDR2 SYDVKM. CDR3 length: 13 residues. The ends were cut back, 5 bases at V and 6 bases at J, with 11 bases in the middle. CDR3 in DNA: TGTGCCAGCAGTCTGGGACTTACCAATGAGCAGTTCTTC. It encodes CASSLGLTNEQFF. The full variable domain, its missing parts supplied by reference TRBV28 and TRBJ2-1, is DVKVTQSSRYLVKRTGEKVFLECVQDMDHENMFWYRQDPGLGLRLIYFSYDVKMKEKGDIPEGYSVSREKKERFSLILESASTNQTSMYLCASSLGLTNEQFFGPGTRLTVL.

This clone was recorded once. The chain joins TRBV5-4 to TRBJ2-1; D is possibly TRBD2 (6 bases). Germline CDR1 is SGHNT and CDR2 is YYREEE (reference sequence). Trimming took off 3 bases at V and 4 bases at J, with 17 bases between the two ends. The CDR3 is made up of 16 amino acids. CDR3 residues: CASSWSGVAVYNEQFF. The DNA of the CDR3 is TGTGCCAGCAGCTGGTCCGGGGTAGCGGTTTACAATGAGCAGTTCTTC.

The chain uses TRBV6-1 and TRBJ2-5; D gene uncertain. The end of the DNA aligns better with TRBJ2-7, so the J call may be wrong. CDR1 and CDR2 (germline): MNHNS, SASEGT. This CDR3 is 12 amino acids long. The CDR3 DNA is TGTGCCATCGTGTTATTTCCCTACGAGCAGTACTTC. Translating it yields CAIVLFPYEQYF.

V gene TRBV6-5 combines with J gene TRBJ2-5, with 12 bases that match TRBD2. The CDR3 totals 15 residues. Germline values: CDR1 MNHEY, CDR2 SVGAGI. The ends lost 5 bases at V and 0 bases at J; junction bases unmatched: 1. CDR3 nucleotides: TGTGCCAGCAGTCGGACTAGCGGGAACCAAGAGACCCAGTACTTC. Translating it yields CASSRTSGNQETQYF.

The rearrangement joins TRBV7-6 to TRBJ2-7; 12 bases are a match to TRBD2. CDR3 length: 15 residues. V lost 11 bases and J lost 3; bases outside the gene matches: 11. CDR1 and CDR2 from the germline V gene are SGHVS and FNYEAQ. The CDR3 DNA reads TGTGCCCAGAGGACTAGCGGGAATGCTAGCTACGAGCAGTACTTC. Translated: CAQRTSGNASYEQYF.

This clone was observed a few times. This sequence joins TRBV4-1 and TRBJ2-7; 7 nucleotides match TRBD1. The length of the CDR3 is 15 residues. The J segment lost 1 base and the V segment lost 3 bases, leaving 6 bases of the junction unmatched. CDR1 MGHRA and CDR2 YSYEKL come from the germline V gene. CDR3 loop: CASSHPDRPSYEQYF. For the CDR3, the DNA is TGCGCCAGCAGCCACCCGGACAGGCCATCCTACGAGCAGTACTTC.

This clone showed up just once. V and J are TRBV4-1 and TRBJ1-1; D uncertain. The CDR3 loop spans 16 amino acids. Germline V gives CDR1 MGHRA, CDR2 YSYEKL. Trimming left V 1 base short and J 4 bases short, with 16 bases between. This CDR3 is CASSQASTGGGTEAFF. CDR3 nucleotide sequence: TGCGCCAGCAGCCAAGCCTCTACGGGAGGTGGCACTGAAGCTTTCTTT.

The gene calls are TRBV6-5 and TRBJ1-5; no firm D call. The length of the CDR3 is 14 residues. The germline V gene has CDR1 MNHEY and CDR2 SVGAGI. Trimming removed 5 bases from V and 3 bases from J, with 11 bases in between. In nucleotides, the CDR3 is TGTGCCAGCAGTGCCCGGGGAAACAATCAGCCCCAGCATTTT. Translating gives CASSARGNNQPQHF.

This clone was picked up a small number of times. The gene calls are TRBV2 and TRBJ2-4; D not certain. With 7 bases removed from V and 3 bases from J, the gap between germline ends came to 16 bases. Germline CDR1 is SNHLY and CDR2 is FYNNEI. This CDR3 is 15 amino acids long. As DNA, the CDR3 is TGTGCCAGCACCCTCCGACACCCGTTCAAAAACATTCAGTACTTC. Its translation: CASTLRHPFKNIQYF.

This chain connects TRBV27 to TRBJ2-7, with D perhaps matching TRBD1 (5 bases). V lost 8 bases, J lost 2 bases, and 22 bases lay in between. CDR1 MNHEY and CDR2 SMNVEV come from the germline V gene (reference sequence). The CDR3 covers 16 residues. This CDR3 reads CASPRRGRGHTYEQYF. The CDR3 DNA is TGTGCCAGCCCCCGCAGAGGTAGAGGACATACCTACGAGCAGTACTTC.

The rearrangement joins TRBV5-1 to TRBJ1-1; D is unclear. This CDR3 region has 15 residues. The germline gives CDR1 SGHRS, CDR2 YFSETQ. V lost 2 bases and J lost 3, with 14 bases in between. CDR3 nucleotide sequence: TGCGCCAGCAGCTTTGGTTGGGCCCAACACACTGAAGCTTTCTTT. This encodes CASSFGWAQHTEAFF.